This T cell receptor beta chain is from a study of beta chain features in type 1 diabetes. Study findings and constraints: All four CD4+ subsets of Type 1 diabetes patients contained TCRB CDR3s that were moderately but significantly shorter. Patients with type 1 diabetes showed fewer VDJ junction insertions and more deletions. Whether HLA type influences TCRB rearrangement remained unresolved here.

Stem cell-like memory, regulatory, central memory and naive CD4+ cells were sorted via CD45RO/CCR7/CD25/CD127/CD95/CD27. The ends lost 11 bases at V and 3 bases at J; junction bases unmatched: 10. The CDR3 is 14 residues long. CDR1 is ENHRY and CDR2 is SYGVKD in the germline V gene. The whole isolated RNA underwent reverse transcription, so sequencing captured expressed TCRB transcripts. Method: immunoSEQ multiplex PCR; TCRdb's copy keeps in-frame clones and lacks some. The sample contains under 90,000 clones, roughly a third of which appear only once. Note on this clone: The target antigen is unknown.

This TCR was sampled from a woman between 18 and 29 years old in good health. The chain carries TRBV10-3 and TRBJ2-1; 7 bases map to TRBD1. What was sequenced was stem cell memory CD4+ T cells from blood. The CDR3, as DNA: TGTGCCGCCGGCCGGGACAGCGGCTACAATGAGCAGTTCTTC. Its protein product is CAAGRDSGYNEQFF.